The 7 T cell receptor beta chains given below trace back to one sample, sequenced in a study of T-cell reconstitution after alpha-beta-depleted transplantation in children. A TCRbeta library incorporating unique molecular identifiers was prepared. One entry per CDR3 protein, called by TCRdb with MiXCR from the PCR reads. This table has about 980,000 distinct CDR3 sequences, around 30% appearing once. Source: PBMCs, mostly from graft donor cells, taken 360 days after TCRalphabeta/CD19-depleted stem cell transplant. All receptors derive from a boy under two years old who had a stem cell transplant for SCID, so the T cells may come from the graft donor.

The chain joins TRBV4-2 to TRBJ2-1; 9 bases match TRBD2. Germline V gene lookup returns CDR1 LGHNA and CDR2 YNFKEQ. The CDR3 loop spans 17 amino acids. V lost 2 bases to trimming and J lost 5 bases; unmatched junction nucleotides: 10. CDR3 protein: CASSQSPGIAGDNEQFF. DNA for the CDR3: TGTGCCAGCAGCCAATCTCCGGGCATAGCGGGAGACAATGAGCAGTTCTTC.

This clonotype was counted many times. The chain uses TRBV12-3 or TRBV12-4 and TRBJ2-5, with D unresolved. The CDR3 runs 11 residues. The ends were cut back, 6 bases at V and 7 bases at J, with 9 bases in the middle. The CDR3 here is CASSLGRTQYF. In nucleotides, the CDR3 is TGTGCCAGCAGCCTCGGGCGGACCCAGTACTTC.

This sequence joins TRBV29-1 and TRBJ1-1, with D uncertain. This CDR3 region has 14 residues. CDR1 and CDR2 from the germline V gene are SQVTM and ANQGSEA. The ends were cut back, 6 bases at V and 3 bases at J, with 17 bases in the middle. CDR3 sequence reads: CSVVAGIAHTEAFF. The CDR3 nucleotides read TGCAGCGTGGTAGCCGGGATAGCCCACACTGAAGCTTTCTTT.

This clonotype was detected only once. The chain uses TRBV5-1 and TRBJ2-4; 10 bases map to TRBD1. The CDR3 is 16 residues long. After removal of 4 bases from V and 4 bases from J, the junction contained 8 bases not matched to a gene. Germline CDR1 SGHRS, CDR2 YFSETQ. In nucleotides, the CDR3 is TGCGCCAGCAGCCCCGGCGGGGGACAGGGGAAAAACATTCAGTACTTC. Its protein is CASSPGGGQGKNIQYF.

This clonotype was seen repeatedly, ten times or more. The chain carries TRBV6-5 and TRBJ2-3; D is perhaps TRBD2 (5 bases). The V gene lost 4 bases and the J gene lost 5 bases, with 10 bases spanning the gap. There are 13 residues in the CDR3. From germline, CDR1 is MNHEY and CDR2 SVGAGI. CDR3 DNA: TGTGCCAGCAGTTCCCCCACTAGAGATACGCAGTATTTT. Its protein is CASSSPTRDTQYF.

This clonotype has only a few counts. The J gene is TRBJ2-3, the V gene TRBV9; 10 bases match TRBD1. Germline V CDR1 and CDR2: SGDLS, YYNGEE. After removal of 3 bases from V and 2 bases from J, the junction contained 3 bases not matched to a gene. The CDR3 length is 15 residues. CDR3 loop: CASSAGQGDTDTQYF. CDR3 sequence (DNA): TGTGCCAGCAGCGCTGGACAGGGGGACACAGATACGCAGTATTTT.

CDR3 in amino acids: CASSPGLPFTDTQYF. DNA of the CDR3: TGTGCCAGCAGCCCCGGACTACCCTTCACAGATACGCAGTATTTT. The rearrangement joins TRBV3-1 to TRBJ2-3; maybe TRBD2 (6 bases). CDR1 is LGHDT and CDR2 is YNNKEL in the germline V gene (reference sequence). The CDR3 has 15 amino acids. Trimming took off 4 bases at V and 2 bases at J, with 13 bases between the two ends.